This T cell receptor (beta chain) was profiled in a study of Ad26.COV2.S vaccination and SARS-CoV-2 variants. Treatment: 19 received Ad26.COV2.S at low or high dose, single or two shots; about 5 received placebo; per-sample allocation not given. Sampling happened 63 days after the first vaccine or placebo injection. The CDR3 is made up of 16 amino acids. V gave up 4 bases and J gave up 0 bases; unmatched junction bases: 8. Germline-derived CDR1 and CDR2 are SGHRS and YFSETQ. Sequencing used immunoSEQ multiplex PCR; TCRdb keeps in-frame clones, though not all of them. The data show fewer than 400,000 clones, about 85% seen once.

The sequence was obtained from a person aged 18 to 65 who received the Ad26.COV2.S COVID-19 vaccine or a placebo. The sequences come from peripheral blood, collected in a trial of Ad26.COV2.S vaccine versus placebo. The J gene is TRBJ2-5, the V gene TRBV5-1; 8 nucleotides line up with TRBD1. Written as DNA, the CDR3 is TGCGCCAGCAGCCTGGATCCGGGACAGGACCAAGAGACCCAGTACTTC. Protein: CASSLDPGQDQETQYF.